This entry lists 27 T cell receptor beta chains sequenced from one sample in a study of T cell responses to AZD1222 COVID-19 vaccine. Only in-frame clones appear in the TCRdb table, and some are missing; sequencing was by immunoSEQ multiplex PCR. The data show about 150,000 clones, with under 95% seen just once and 5.2% held by the top ten. The sequencing used peripheral blood, collected on day 0 of AZD1222 vaccination. Every receptor here comes from an adult in good health.

In its sample, this clone was seen a few times. The CDR3 DNA follows: TGTGCCAGCAGTCGGGACAGTCAACCTTTAAACACCATATATTTT. This gives the protein CASSRDSQPLNTIYF. The chain employs TRBV6-5 and TRBJ1-3; 7 positions match TRBD1. The CDR3 totals 15 residues. The J segment lost 6 bases and the V segment lost 5 bases, leaving 10 bases of the junction unmatched. The V gene's germline CDR1 is MNHEY and CDR2 SVGAGI.

This clone was seen a single time. The rearrangement joins TRBV4-2 to TRBJ1-1, with TRBD1 matching over 9 bases. J was trimmed by 4 bases and V by 1 base; bases with no gene match: 13. This CDR3 region has 18 residues. Germline V lookup: CDR1 LGHNA, CDR2 YNFKEQ. DNA for the CDR3: TGTGCCAGCAGCCAAGGAGGGTTACAGGGGGCGAGGGGCACTGAAGCTTTCTTT. Its translation is CASSQGGLQGARGTEAFF.

J is TRBJ2-1 and V is TRBV7-9; unclear D gene. Per the germline V gene, CDR1 is SEHNR and CDR2 is FQNEAQ (reference sequence). V lost 2 bases and J 9 bases, leaving 17 bases between the germline ends. This CDR3 has 15 residues. CDR3 amino acids: CASSLFRIGLGEQFF. The CDR3 nucleotides are TGTGCCAGCAGCTTATTCCGGATTGGGTTAGGTGAGCAGTTCTTC. Looking up the rest from reference TRBV7-9 and TRBJ2-1 gives the full variable domain: DTGVSQNPRHKITKRGQNVTFRCDPISEHNRLYWYRQTLGQGPEFLTYFQNEAQLEKSRLLSDRFSAERPKGSFSTLEIQRTEQGDSAMYLCASSLFRIGLGEQFFGPGTRLTVL.

V gene TRBV7-3 combines with J gene TRBJ1-6; D not certain. Germline loops: CDR1 SGHTA, CDR2 FQGTGA. V lost 1 base, J lost 4 bases, and 5 bases lay in between. CDR3 length equals 14 residues. CDR3 nucleotide sequence: TGTGCCAGCAGCTTAATTGGTTATAATTCACCCCTCCACTTT. It specifies CASSLIGYNSPLHF.

The gene calls are TRBV25-1 and TRBJ2-1; 10 bases fit TRBD1. Unmatched junction bases numbered 8, after V lost 3 bases and J lost 6 bases. CDR3 length equals 16 residues. From germline, CDR1 is MGHDK and CDR2 SYGVNS. The CDR3: CASSDAGTGAGNEQFF. In nucleotides, the CDR3 is TGTGCCAGCAGTGACGCCGGGACAGGGGCGGGCAATGAGCAGTTCTTC.

The chain joins TRBV3-1 (or the pseudogene TRBV3-2) to TRBJ1-4; TRBD1 might be the D (5 bases). The CDR3 consists of 15 residues. V lost 2 bases to trimming and J lost 8 bases, with 15 bases between them. Germline V gives CDR1 LGHDT, CDR2 YNNKEL (reference sequence). Here the CDR3 DNA reads TGTGCCAGCAGCCAATTCGGTCAGGGTGGGGAAAAACTGTTTTTT. It codes for CASSQFGQGGEKLFF.

This sequence joins TRBV23-1 and TRBJ1-1, with D unclear. TRBV23-1 is filed as an ORF, its function uncertain. The CDR3 loop spans 14 amino acids. V dropped 7 bases and J dropped 3 bases, with 15 bases sitting between them. The CDR3 sequence: CASTLRTDDTEAFF. The CDR3 DNA is TGCGCCAGCACCCTTAGGACTGATGACACTGAAGCTTTCTTT.

The J gene is TRBJ1-4, the V gene TRBV5-1; D is unclear. Trimming pared 6 bases from V and 8 bases from J, leaving 17 bases between. Germline CDR1 and CDR2: SGHRS and YFSETQ. The CDR3 is 14 amino acids. CDR3 amino acids: CASTRGEGGEKLFF. The CDR3 DNA sequence: TGCGCCAGCACCCGTGGGGAGGGTGGGGAAAAACTGTTTTTT.

The chain links TRBV7-2 to TRBJ1-3; no clear D gene. V lost 2 bases and J 0 bases, leaving 8 bases between the germline ends. Germline CDR1 and CDR2: SGHTA and FQGNSA. This CDR3 comprises 15 residues. CDR3 in DNA: TGTGCCAGCAGCTTAATAGCCAGCTCTGGAAACACCATATATTTT. Its translation: CASSLIASSGNTIYF.

A few counts support this clone. The chain links TRBV12-3 or TRBV12-4 to TRBJ2-7, with D uncertain. CDR3 length equals 12 residues. V was pared by 6 bases and J by 2 bases, with 8 bases between. The CDR3 DNA reads TGTGCCAGCAGGACGTATACCTACGAGCAGTACTTC. This gives the protein CASRTYTYEQYF.

V gene TRBV4-3 combines with J gene TRBJ2-7; tentatively, D is TRBD2 (7 bases). The CDR3 is made up of 16 amino acids. V was trimmed by 3 bases and J by 6 bases, leaving 21 bases between them. Germline V CDR1 and CDR2: LGHNA, YSLEER. Here the CDR3 reads CASSQGYRGASGEQYF. The CDR3 DNA reads as TGCGCCAGCAGCCAGGGTTATCGGGGGGCCTCTGGCGAGCAGTACTTC.

The rearrangement joins TRBV7-3 to TRBJ2-2; TRBD1 matches 9 bases. Germline V gives CDR1 SGHTA, CDR2 FQGTGA. The junction had 12 bases not matched to a gene; V was cut back by 5 bases and J by 5 bases. The CDR3 contains 17 residues. CDR3 sequence: CASSLIRDRVRTGELFF. CDR3 nucleotide sequence: TGTGCCAGCAGCCTCATCCGGGACAGGGTAAGAACCGGGGAGCTGTTTTTT.

This chain connects TRBV6-1 to TRBJ2-7; 11 bases are shared with TRBD2. CDR1 and CDR2 from the germline V gene are MNHNS and SASEGT. Trimming took 3 bases from V and 10 from J; bases not matched to a gene: 5. The CDR3 spans 13 residues. CDR3 protein: CASSDLLAGAQYF. In DNA, the CDR3 is TGTGCCAGCAGTGATTTACTAGCGGGAGCTCAGTACTTC.

The rearrangement joins TRBV9 to TRBJ1-6; no clear D gene. The CDR3 runs to 13 residues. Germline loops: CDR1 SGDLS, CDR2 YYNGEE. V was pared by 2 bases and J by 8 bases, with 8 bases between. The CDR3 loop reads CASSVDTDSPLHF. The CDR3 DNA reads TGTGCCAGCAGCGTCGACACGGATTCACCCCTCCACTTT.

The chain joins TRBV4-1 to TRBJ1-2; TRBD1 might be the D (6 bases). This CDR3 contains 15 residues. The germline V and J ends were trimmed by 4 bases and 4 bases, with 16 bases remaining between them. Germline CDR1 MGHRA, CDR2 YSYEKL. The CDR3 reads CASSPETGAPYGYTF. CDR3 bases: TGCGCCAGCAGCCCTGAAACGGGGGCACCCTATGGCTACACCTTC.

A single count supports this clone. Germline and junction disagree at one end, which may indicate a read error. This chain connects TRBV19 to TRBJ2-5; D perhaps matches TRBD1 (6 bases). The CDR3 is 14 residues long. CDR1 is LNHDA and CDR2 is SQIVND in the germline V gene (reference sequence). The CDR3 loop is CASSLDRYQETQYF. CDR3 sequence (DNA): TGTGCCAGTAGTTTAGACAGGTACCAAGAGACCCAGTACTTC.

V is TRBV4-3 and J is TRBJ1-6, with D uncertain. Trimming removed 0 bases from V and 8 bases from J, with 17 bases in between. The CDR3 has 17 residues. CDR1 is LGHNA, CDR2 YSLEER, per germline. In nucleotides, the CDR3 is TGCGCCAGCAGCCAAGATTATCTCGGGCCGTACGATTCACCCCTCCACTTT. It specifies CASSQDYLGPYDSPLHF.

The rearrangement links TRBV6-5 to TRBJ2-1; D uncertain. The V gene lost 6 bases and the J gene lost 0 bases, with 9 bases spanning the gap. Germline V gives CDR1 MNHEY, CDR2 SVGAGI. The CDR3 is 14 residues long. The CDR3 here is CASSYKSSYNEQFF. The CDR3 coding sequence is TGTGCCAGCAGCTACAAAAGCTCCTACAATGAGCAGTTCTTC.

This rearrangement joins TRBV5-1 to TRBJ2-5; either TRBD1 or TRBD2 may fit D (5 bases each). In germline, CDR1 is SGHRS, CDR2 YFSETQ. The V gene lost 3 bases and the J gene lost 2 bases, with 17 bases spanning the gap. The CDR3 runs 16 residues. The CDR3 DNA sequence: TGCGCCAGCAGCTCCTCCGGGACGCCCCTGCAAGAGACCCAGTACTTC. Amino acids: CASSSSGTPLQETQYF.

The chain is built from TRBV19 and TRBJ1-5; a weak D match, TRBD1 (5 bases). The V end lost 11 bases, the J end lost 7 bases, and 18 bases lay between the germline ends. Germline lookup yields CDR1 LNHDA and CDR2 SQIVND (reference sequence). The CDR3 has 13 amino acids. The CDR3: CAHAARGEQPQHF. DNA for the CDR3: TGTGCCCACGCAGCCAGAGGGGAACAGCCCCAGCATTTT.

CDR3 amino acids: CASSPGLTGELFF. The CDR3 nucleotides are TGTGCCAGTAGTCCTGGACTGACCGGGGAGCTGTTTTTT. The V and J genes are TRBV19 and TRBJ2-2, with D perhaps matching TRBD2 (5 bases). The CDR3 runs 13 residues. Trimming left V 5 bases short and J 5 bases short, with 9 bases between. Per the germline V gene, CDR1 is LNHDA and CDR2 is SQIVND (reference sequence).

The chain couples TRBV7-2 to TRBJ1-3; D not resolved. Trimming took off 2 bases at V and 4 bases at J, with 9 bases between the two ends. In germline, CDR1 is SGHTA, CDR2 FQGNSA. This CDR3 has 14 amino acids. CDR3 sequence (DNA): TGTGCCAGCAGCTTACGTGGTGAAGGAAACACCATATATTTT. Residues: CASSLRGEGNTIYF.

This clone was observed once. V and J are TRBV7-8 and TRBJ2-3; D is undetermined. This CDR3 has 12 amino acids. Germline CDR1 SGHVS, CDR2 FQNEAQ. The ends were cut back, 5 bases at V and 4 bases at J, with 7 bases in the middle. The DNA of the CDR3 is TGTGCCAGCAGCCCCGGGTCAGATACGCAGTATTTT. It encodes CASSPGSDTQYF.

The V gene is TRBV7-2, the J gene TRBJ2-7, with D possibly matching TRBD1 (5 bases). CDR3 length: 15 residues. Germline V gives CDR1 SGHTA, CDR2 FQGNSA. V lost 5 bases to trimming and J lost 3 bases, with 17 bases between them. The CDR3 region is CASSLSPGQNYEQYF. In DNA form, the CDR3 reads TGTGCCAGCAGCCTGAGTCCAGGGCAGAACTACGAGCAGTACTTC. The full variable domain, completed using reference TRBV7-2 and TRBJ2-7, is GAGVSQSPSNKVTEKGKDVELRCDPISGHTALYWYRQSLGQGLEFLIYFQGNSAPDKSGLPSDRFSAERTGGSVSTLTIQRTQQEDSAVYLCASSLSPGQNYEQYFGPGTRLTVT.

This clone appeared once. The chain carries TRBV4-3 and TRBJ1-6; 7 nucleotides match TRBD1. Germline CDR1 and CDR2: LGHNA and YSLEER. This CDR3 is built from 14 residues. Trimming at V came to 1 base and at J to 7 bases, leaving 1 base not matched to a gene. This CDR3 is CASSQARGNSPLHF. As DNA, the CDR3 is TGCGCCAGCAGCCAAGCCAGGGGGAATTCACCCCTCCACTTT.

The CDR3 DNA sequence: TGTGCCAGCGGATTAACTAGGGGGACTAACTATGGCTACACCTTC. Amino acids: CASGLTRGTNYGYTF. The chain carries TRBV6-5 and TRBJ1-2; weak D call: TRBD1 (6 bases). Germline CDR1 MNHEY, CDR2 SVGAGI. The length of the CDR3 is 15 residues. Trimming took off 8 bases at V and 0 bases at J, with 16 bases between the two ends.

The V gene is TRBV7-3, the J gene TRBJ2-6; TRBD1 might be the D (7 bases). V was cut by 5 bases and J by 0 bases, with 20 bases left in between. The germline CDR1 and CDR2 sequences are SGHTA and FQGTGA. The CDR3 runs to 19 residues. The CDR3 reads CASSPRGTVPDSGANVLTF. As DNA, the CDR3 is TGTGCCAGCAGCCCCCGGGGGACAGTCCCCGACTCTGGGGCCAACGTCCTGACTTTC.